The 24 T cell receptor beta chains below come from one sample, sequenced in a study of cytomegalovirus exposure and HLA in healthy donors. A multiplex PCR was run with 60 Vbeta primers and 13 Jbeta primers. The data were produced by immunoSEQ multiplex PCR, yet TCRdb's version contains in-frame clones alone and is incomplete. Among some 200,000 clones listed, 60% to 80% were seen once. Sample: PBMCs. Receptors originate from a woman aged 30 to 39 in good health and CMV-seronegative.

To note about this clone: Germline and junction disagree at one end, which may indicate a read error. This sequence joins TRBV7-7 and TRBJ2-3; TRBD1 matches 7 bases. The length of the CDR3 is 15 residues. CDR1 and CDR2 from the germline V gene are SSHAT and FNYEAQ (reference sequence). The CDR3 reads CASSLKDRGTDTQYF. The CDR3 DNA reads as TGTGCTAGCAGCCTAAAAGACAGGGGCACAGATACGCAGTATTTT.

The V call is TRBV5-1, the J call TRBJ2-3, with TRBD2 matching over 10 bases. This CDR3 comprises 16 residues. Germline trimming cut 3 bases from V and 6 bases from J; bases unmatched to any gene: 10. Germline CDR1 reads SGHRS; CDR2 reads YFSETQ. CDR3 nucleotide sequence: TGCGCCAGCAGCTGGGCCCTAGCGGGAGTCGGGGATACGCAGTATTTT. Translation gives CASSWALAGVGDTQYF.

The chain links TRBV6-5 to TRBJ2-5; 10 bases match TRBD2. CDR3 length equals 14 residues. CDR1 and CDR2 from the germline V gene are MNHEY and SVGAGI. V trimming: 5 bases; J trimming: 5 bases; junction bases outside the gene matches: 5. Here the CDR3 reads CASSRGLAQETQYF. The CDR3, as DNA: TGTGCCAGCAGTCGGGGACTAGCGCAGGAGACCCAGTACTTC.

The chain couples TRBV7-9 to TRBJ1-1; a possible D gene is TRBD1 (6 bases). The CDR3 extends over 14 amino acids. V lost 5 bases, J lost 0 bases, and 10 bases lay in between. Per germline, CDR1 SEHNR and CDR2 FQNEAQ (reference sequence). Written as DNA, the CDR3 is TGTGCCAGCAGCATCGGGACACTGAACACTGAAGCTTTCTTT. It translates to CASSIGTLNTEAFF.

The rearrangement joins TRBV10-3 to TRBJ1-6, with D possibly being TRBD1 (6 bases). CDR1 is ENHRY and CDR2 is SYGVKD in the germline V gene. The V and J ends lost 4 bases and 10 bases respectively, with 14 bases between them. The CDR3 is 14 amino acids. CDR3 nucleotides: TGTGCCATCAGTGGGAGACAGGACGGCTCACCCCTCCACTTT. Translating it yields CAISGRQDGSPLHF.

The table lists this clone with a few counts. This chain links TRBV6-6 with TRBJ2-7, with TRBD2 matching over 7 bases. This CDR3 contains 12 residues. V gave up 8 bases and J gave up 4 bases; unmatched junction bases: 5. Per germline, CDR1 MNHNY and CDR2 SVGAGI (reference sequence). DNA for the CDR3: TGTGCCAGCGGAGCGGGGCCATACGAGCAGTACTTC. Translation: CASGAGPYEQYF.

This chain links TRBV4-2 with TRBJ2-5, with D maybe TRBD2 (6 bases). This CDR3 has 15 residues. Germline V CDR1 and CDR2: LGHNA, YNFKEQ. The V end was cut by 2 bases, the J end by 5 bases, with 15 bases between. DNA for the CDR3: TGTGCCAGCAGCCAACCGGACTATAGCCCGGAGACCCAGTACTTC. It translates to CASSQPDYSPETQYF.

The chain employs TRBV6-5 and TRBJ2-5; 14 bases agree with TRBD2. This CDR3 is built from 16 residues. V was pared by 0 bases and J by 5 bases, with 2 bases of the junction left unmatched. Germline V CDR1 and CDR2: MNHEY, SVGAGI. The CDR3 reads CASSYSGTSGGETQYF. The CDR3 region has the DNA TGTGCCAGCAGTTACTCCGGGACTAGCGGGGGTGAGACCCAGTACTTC.

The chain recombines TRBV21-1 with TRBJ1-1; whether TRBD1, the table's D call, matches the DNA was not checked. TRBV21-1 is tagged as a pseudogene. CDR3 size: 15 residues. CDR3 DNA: TGTGCCAGCAGCTCAAGAACCAGGTTTCGCACTGAAGCTTTCTTT. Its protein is CASSSRTRFRTEAFF.

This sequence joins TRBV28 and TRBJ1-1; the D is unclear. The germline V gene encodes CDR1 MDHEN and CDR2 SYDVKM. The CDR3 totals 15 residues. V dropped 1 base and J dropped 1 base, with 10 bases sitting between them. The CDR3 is CASSLLYGENTEAFF. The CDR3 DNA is TGTGCCAGCAGTTTATTGTACGGTGAGAACACTGAAGCTTTCTTT. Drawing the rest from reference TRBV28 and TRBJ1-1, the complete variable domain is DVKVTQSSRYLVKRTGEKVFLECVQDMDHENMFWYRQDPGLGLRLIYFSYDVKMKEKGDIPEGYSVSREKKERFSLILESASTNQTSMYLCASSLLYGENTEAFFGQGTRLTVV.

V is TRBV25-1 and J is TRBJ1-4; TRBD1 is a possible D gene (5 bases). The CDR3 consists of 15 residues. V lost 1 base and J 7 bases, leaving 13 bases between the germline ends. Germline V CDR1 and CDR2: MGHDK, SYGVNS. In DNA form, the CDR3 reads TGTGCCAGCAGTGAATTCGGCAGGGATGGTGAAAAACTGTTTTTT. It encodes CASSEFGRDGEKLFF.

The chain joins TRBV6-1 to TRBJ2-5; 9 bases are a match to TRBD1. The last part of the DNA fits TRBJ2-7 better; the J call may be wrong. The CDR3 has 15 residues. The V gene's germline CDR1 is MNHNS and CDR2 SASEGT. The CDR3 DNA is TGTGCCAGCAGTGAATGGGGGACAGGGCTCCACGAGCAGTACTTC. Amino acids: CASSEWGTGLHEQYF.

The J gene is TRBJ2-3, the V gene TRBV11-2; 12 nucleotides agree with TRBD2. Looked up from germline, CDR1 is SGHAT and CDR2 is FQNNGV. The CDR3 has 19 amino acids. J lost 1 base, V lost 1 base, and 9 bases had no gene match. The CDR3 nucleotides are TGTGCCAGCAGCTTAGGTGCCCTAGCGGGGGGGCGGGGCACAGATACGCAGTATTTT. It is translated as CASSLGALAGGRGTDTQYF.

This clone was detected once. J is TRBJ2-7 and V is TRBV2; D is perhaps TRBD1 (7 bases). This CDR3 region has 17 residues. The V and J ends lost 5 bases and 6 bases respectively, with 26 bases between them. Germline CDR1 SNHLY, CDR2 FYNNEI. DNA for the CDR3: TGTGCCAGCAGTTACGCGGGACAGATTCTAATCCCTCGCGAGCAGTACTTC. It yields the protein CASSYAGQILIPREQYF.

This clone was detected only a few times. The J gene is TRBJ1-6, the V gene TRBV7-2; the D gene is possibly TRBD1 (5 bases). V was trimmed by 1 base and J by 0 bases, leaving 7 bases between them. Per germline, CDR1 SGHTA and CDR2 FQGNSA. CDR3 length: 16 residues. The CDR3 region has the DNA TGTGCCAGCAGCTTAGACGGGGGCTCCTATAATTCACCCCTCCACTTT. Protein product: CASSLDGGSYNSPLHF.

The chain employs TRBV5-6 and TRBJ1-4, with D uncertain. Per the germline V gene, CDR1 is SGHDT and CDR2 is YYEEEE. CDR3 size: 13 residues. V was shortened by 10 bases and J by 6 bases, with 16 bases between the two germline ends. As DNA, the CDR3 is TGTGCCTCTAGACCTTGGAGGGATGAAAAACTGTTTTTT. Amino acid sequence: CASRPWRDEKLFF.

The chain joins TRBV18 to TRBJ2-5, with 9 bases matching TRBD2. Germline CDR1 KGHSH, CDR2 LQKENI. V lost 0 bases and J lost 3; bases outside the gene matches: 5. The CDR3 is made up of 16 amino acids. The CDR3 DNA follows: TGTGCCAGCTCACCACCTAGCGGGGGACTTAAAGAGACCCAGTACTTC. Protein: CASSPPSGGLKETQYF.

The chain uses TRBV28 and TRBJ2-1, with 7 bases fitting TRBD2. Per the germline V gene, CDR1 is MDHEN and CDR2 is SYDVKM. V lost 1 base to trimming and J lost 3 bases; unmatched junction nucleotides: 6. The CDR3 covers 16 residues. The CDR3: CASSLLGGSLYNEQFF. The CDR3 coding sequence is TGTGCCAGCAGTTTATTAGGCGGGAGTCTCTACAATGAGCAGTTCTTC.

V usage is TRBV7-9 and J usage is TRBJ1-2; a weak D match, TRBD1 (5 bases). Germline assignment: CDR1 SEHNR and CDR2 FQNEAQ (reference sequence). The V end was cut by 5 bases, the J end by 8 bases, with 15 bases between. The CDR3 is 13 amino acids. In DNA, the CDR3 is TGTGCCAGCAGCGCCGTGGGGGGATTAGGCTACACCTTC. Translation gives CASSAVGGLGYTF.

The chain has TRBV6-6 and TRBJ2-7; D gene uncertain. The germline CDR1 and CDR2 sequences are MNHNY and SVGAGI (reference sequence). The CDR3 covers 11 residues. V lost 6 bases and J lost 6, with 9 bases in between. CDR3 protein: CASSPDSEQYF. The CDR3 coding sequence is TGTGCCAGCAGCCCCGACTCCGAGCAGTACTTC.

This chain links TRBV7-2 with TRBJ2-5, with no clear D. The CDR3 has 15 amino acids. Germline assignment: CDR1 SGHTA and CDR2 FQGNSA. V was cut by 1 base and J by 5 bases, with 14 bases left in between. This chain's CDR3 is CASSLGTQTWETQYF. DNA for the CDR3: TGTGCCAGCAGCTTAGGCACCCAGACTTGGGAGACCCAGTACTTC.

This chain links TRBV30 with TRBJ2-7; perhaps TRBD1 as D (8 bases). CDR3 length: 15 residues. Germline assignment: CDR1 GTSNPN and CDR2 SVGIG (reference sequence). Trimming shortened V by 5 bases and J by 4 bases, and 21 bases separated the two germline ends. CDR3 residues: CAWGGGQEFMYEQYF. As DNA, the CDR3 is TGTGCCTGGGGCGGGGGACAGGAATTTATGTACGAGCAGTACTTC.

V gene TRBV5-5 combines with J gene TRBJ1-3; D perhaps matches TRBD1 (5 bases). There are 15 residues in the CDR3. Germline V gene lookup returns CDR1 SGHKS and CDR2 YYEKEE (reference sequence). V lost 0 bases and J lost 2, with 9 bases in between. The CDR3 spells CASSLEGRPGNTIYF. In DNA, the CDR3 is TGTGCCAGCAGCTTGGAGGGGCGGCCTGGAAACACCATATATTTT.

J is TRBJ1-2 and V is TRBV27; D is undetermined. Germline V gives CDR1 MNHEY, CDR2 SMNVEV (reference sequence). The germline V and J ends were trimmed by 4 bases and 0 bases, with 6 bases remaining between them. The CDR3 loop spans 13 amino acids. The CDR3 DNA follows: TGTGCCAGCAGTTGGGCTTCTAACTATGGCTACACCTTC. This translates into CASSWASNYGYTF.